The 9 T cell receptor beta chains below come from one sample, sequenced in a study of blood T cell repertoires in COVID-19. The method was immunoSEQ multiplex PCR; TCRdb's version includes in-frame clones alone and lacks a portion of them. The repertoire holds about 76,000 clones, with around 75% as singletons. The sample comprised peripheral blood. The source of these receptors is a man in his 70s with acute or convalescent COVID-19.

The gene calls are TRBV7-6 and TRBJ2-1; 13 nucleotides align to TRBD2. Germline lookup yields CDR1 SGHVS and CDR2 FNYEAQ. The CDR3 runs to 18 residues. The V gene end was trimmed by 5 bases and the J gene end by 7 bases; junction bases not matched to a gene: 14. The chain's CDR3 is CASSPTLGLAGRGNEQFF. The CDR3 DNA follows: TGTGCCAGCAGCCCCACCTTGGGACTAGCGGGACGAGGGAATGAGCAGTTCTTC.

The chain couples TRBV28 to TRBJ1-6; 8 positions agree with TRBD1. This CDR3 comprises 18 residues. Unmatched junction bases numbered 13, after V lost 3 bases and J lost 6 bases. The germline V gene encodes CDR1 MDHEN and CDR2 SYDVKM. CDR3 amino acids: CASSFGSAGQAANSPLHF. Written as DNA, the CDR3 is TGTGCCAGCAGTTTCGGATCCGCGGGACAGGCGGCTAATTCACCCCTCCACTTT.

The rearrangement links TRBV19 to TRBJ2-3; 8 bases fit TRBD2. This CDR3 has 13 amino acids. Germline CDR1 and CDR2: LNHDA and SQIVND (reference sequence). V was pared by 10 bases and J by 7 bases, with 10 bases of the junction left unmatched. CDR3 sequence reads: CATLSGSSNTQYF. The CDR3, as DNA: TGTGCCACTCTGAGCGGGAGTAGCAATACGCAGTATTTT.

This sequence joins TRBV5-1 and TRBJ2-7, with TRBD1 as a possible D gene (5 bases). Trimming shortened V by 4 bases and J by 0 bases, and 8 bases separated the two germline ends. CDR3 length equals 13 residues. The germline V gene encodes CDR1 SGHRS and CDR2 YFSETQ. The DNA for the CDR3 is TGCGCCAGCAGCCAGGGAAGCTCCTACGAGCAGTACTTC. Translation: CASSQGSSYEQYF.

The V and J genes are TRBV21-1 and TRBJ1-5. TRBV21-1 is a documented pseudogene. This CDR3 is built from 13 residues. The CDR3, as DNA: TGTGCCAGCAGCAAAGGGTTCACGCGGCCCCAGCATTTT. Residues: CASSKGFTRPQHF.

The genes are TRBV28 and TRBJ2-2, with D possibly matching TRBD2 (6 bases). CDR3 length: 15 residues. Trimming cost V 6 bases and J 4 bases, with 15 bases left between them. The germline V gene has CDR1 MDHEN and CDR2 SYDVKM. CDR3 amino acids: CASSRGELVTGELFF. For the CDR3, the DNA is TGTGCCAGCAGCCGCGGGGAGCTGGTCACCGGGGAGCTGTTTTTT.

J is TRBJ2-7 and V is TRBV6-5; 14 bases align to TRBD2. This CDR3 has 15 residues. From germline, CDR1 is MNHEY and CDR2 SVGAGI. Trimming removed 5 bases from V and 7 bases from J; junction bases left unmatched: 7. CDR3 loop: CASSPGTSGRREQYF. Here the CDR3 DNA reads TGTGCCAGCAGTCCCGGGACTAGCGGGAGAAGGGAGCAGTACTTC.

This sequence joins TRBV4-1 and TRBJ1-4; perhaps TRBD1 as D (5 bases). The CDR3 length is 19 residues. The germline V and J ends were trimmed by 4 bases and 2 bases, with 23 bases remaining between them. The germline V gene has CDR1 MGHRA and CDR2 YSYEKL. Here the CDR3 reads CASSRHLGNPRGTNEKLFF. The CDR3 nucleotides read TGCGCCAGCAGCCGACATTTGGGGAACCCTCGGGGGACTAATGAAAAACTGTTTTTT.

The chain links TRBV6-5 to TRBJ1-3; possible D gene TRBD1, 5 bases. With 6 bases removed from V and 2 bases from J, the gap between germline ends came to 14 bases. CDR1 and CDR2 from the germline V gene are MNHEY and SVGAGI. CDR3 length equals 15 residues. This CDR3 is CASRQGFLPGNTIYF. The CDR3 coding sequence is TGTGCCAGCAGGCAGGGTTTCTTGCCTGGAAACACCATATATTTT.